These 28 T cell receptor beta chains came from one sample sequenced in a study of blood T cell repertoires in COVID-19. Only in-frame clones appear in the TCRdb table, and some are missing; sequencing was by immunoSEQ multiplex PCR. Counted here are approximately 250,000 clones, almost 85% occurring once; the ten biggest clones make up 4% to 4.5%. Sequencing used peripheral blood. The origin of the receptors is a man aged 50-59 years with acute or convalescent COVID-19.

Concerning this clone: Other DNA sequences in this specimen translate into the identical CDR3. This chain connects TRBV5-1 to TRBJ1-6; possibly TRBD1 for D (6 bases). V lost 4 bases, J lost 7 bases, and 12 bases lay in between. From germline, CDR1 is SGHRS and CDR2 YFSETQ. CDR3 length: 14 amino acids. The CDR3 region is CASSLGQLNSPLHF. CDR3 sequence (DNA): TGCGCCAGCAGCCTAGGACAGTTAAATTCACCCCTCCACTTT.

This chain connects TRBV11-1 to TRBJ2-7; 7 nucleotides align to TRBD1. Per the germline V gene, CDR1 is SGHAT and CDR2 is FQDESV (reference sequence). The length of the CDR3 is 12 residues. Trimming took 6 bases from V and 2 from J; bases not matched to a gene: 1. The CDR3 nucleotides read TGTGCCAGCAGTGACAGGGCCTACGAGCAGTACTTC. It is translated as CASSDRAYEQYF.

The V gene is TRBV29-1, the J gene TRBJ1-5; 7 bases line up with TRBD1. Germline V gives CDR1 SQVTM, CDR2 ANQGSEA. This CDR3 has 13 residues. J gave up 5 bases and V 4 bases, and 5 bases lay outside the gene matches. The CDR3 sequence: CSVGQGRDQPQHF. As DNA, the CDR3 is TGCAGCGTTGGACAGGGTAGGGATCAGCCCCAGCATTTT.

The chain has TRBV5-1 and TRBJ2-3; 9 nucleotides match TRBD1. Germline values: CDR1 SGHRS, CDR2 YFSETQ. The CDR3 sequence is 14 residues long. J was trimmed by 2 bases and V by 10 bases; bases with no gene match: 8. CDR3 DNA: TGCGCCTGTAACAGGGGGCAGGACACAGATACGCAGTATTTT. Protein product: CACNRGQDTDTQYF.

This clone showed up just a few times. This chain joins TRBV5-1 and TRBJ2-1; 7 positions agree with TRBD1. The CDR3 spans 15 residues. Trimming cost V 2 bases and J 5 bases; bases outside gene matches: 7. The V gene's germline CDR1 is SGHRS and CDR2 YFSETQ. The DNA of the CDR3 is TGCGCCAGCAGCTTCACTGACAGGGAAAACAATGAGCAGTTCTTC. Protein product: CASSFTDRENNEQFF. Full variable domain (rest looked up from reference TRBV5-1 and TRBJ2-1): KAGVTQTPRYLIKTRGQQVTLSCSPISGHRSVSWYQQTPGQGLQFLFEYFSETQRNKGNFPGRFSGRQFSNSRSEMNVSTLELGDSALYLCASSFTDRENNEQFFGPGTRLTVL.

The chain joins TRBV11-3 to TRBJ2-7, with no clear D. The V gene's germline CDR1 is SGHNT and CDR2 YENEEA. The V and J ends lost 2 bases and 7 bases respectively, with 21 bases between them. The CDR3 contains 16 residues. In nucleotides, the CDR3 is TGTGCCAGCAGCTTATTCGCGGTAGCTGCCGTGAGTGAGCAGTACTTC. Amino acid sequence: CASSLFAVAAVSEQYF.

The J gene is TRBJ1-6, the V gene TRBV18; no clear D gene. Germline V gene sequence: CDR1 KGHSH, CDR2 LQKENI. V lost 3 bases, J lost 5 bases, and 5 bases lay in between. CDR3 length: 13 amino acids. CDR3 sequence: CASSPGDNSPLHF. CDR3 sequence (DNA): TGTGCCAGCTCACCGGGCGATAATTCACCCCTCCACTTT.

V is TRBV27 and J is TRBJ1-6, with TRBD1 matching 10 bases. The germline V gene encodes CDR1 MNHEY and CDR2 SMNVEV (reference sequence). V shed 8 bases and J 6 bases; nucleotides not matched to a gene: 10. CDR3 length: 16 amino acids. The CDR3 loop is CASCLFRDRGNSPLHF. DNA for the CDR3: TGTGCCAGCTGCTTGTTCCGGGACAGGGGTAATTCACCCCTCCACTTT.

The CDR3 region is CASSSGADTQYF. The CDR3 nucleotides are TGTGCCAGCAGCTCAGGGGCAGATACGCAGTATTTT. The chain recombines TRBV7-9 with TRBJ2-3, with D possibly being TRBD1 (6 bases). Germline assignment: CDR1 SEHNR and CDR2 FQNEAQ (reference sequence). The CDR3 contains 12 residues. Trimming removed 4 bases at V and 4 bases at J, with 6 bases between.

V is TRBV5-5 and J is TRBJ2-3; 9 bases fit TRBD2. V lost 1 base and J lost 11; bases outside the gene matches: 11. CDR1 and CDR2 (germline): SGHKS, YYEKEE (reference sequence). The length of the CDR3 is 15 residues. CDR3 nucleotide sequence: TGTGCCAGCAGCTTGATTTTAGCGGGAGTAGTTGAGCAGTATTTT. It yields the protein CASSLILAGVVEQYF.

This chain links TRBV12-5 with TRBJ2-7; D gene unclear. With 7 bases removed from V and 0 bases from J, the gap between germline ends came to 16 bases. The CDR3 is made up of 15 amino acids. CDR1 is LGHNT and CDR2 is FRNRAP in the germline V gene. The CDR3, as DNA: TGTGCTAGTGCCCCCCCTTGGGCAGTCTCCTACGAGCAGTACTTC. Its translation is CASAPPWAVSYEQYF.

The chain combines TRBV4-1 with TRBJ1-5, with 7 bases identical to TRBD1. The J segment lost 3 bases and the V segment lost 3 bases, leaving 8 bases of the junction unmatched. The CDR3 is 16 residues long. The germline V gene has CDR1 MGHRA and CDR2 YSYEKL. CDR3 sequence reads: CASSQGTGALNQPQHF. DNA of the CDR3: TGCGCCAGCAGCCAGGGCACAGGGGCACTCAATCAGCCCCAGCATTTT.

The J gene is TRBJ1-2, the V gene TRBV19; a weak D match, TRBD1 (5 bases). Germline V lookup: CDR1 LNHDA, CDR2 SQIVND (reference sequence). The CDR3 length is 15 residues. V lost 0 bases, J lost 1 base, and 9 bases lay in between. CDR3 sequence reads: CASSIDTGSNYGYTF. CDR3 DNA sequence: TGTGCCAGTAGTATAGATACAGGTAGTAACTATGGCTACACCTTC. Full variable domain (missing parts from reference TRBV19 and TRBJ1-2): DGGITQSPKYLFRKEGQNVTLSCEQNLNHDAMYWYRQDPGQGLRLIYYSQIVNDFQKGDIAEGYSVSREKKESFPLTVTSAQKNPTAFYLCASSIDTGSNYGYTFGSGTRLTVV.

The chain links TRBV27 to TRBJ1-5, with 9 bases matching TRBD1. Germline CDR1 and CDR2: MNHEY and SMNVEV (reference sequence). CDR3 length equals 16 residues. Germline trimming cut 0 bases from V and 4 bases from J; bases unmatched to any gene: 4. The CDR3 coding sequence is TGTGCCAGCAGTTTATCGGGGACAGGGTGGAATCAGCCCCAGCATTTT. Translated: CASSLSGTGWNQPQHF.

This sequence joins TRBV7-8 and TRBJ2-2, with a possible D match to TRBD2 (6 bases). V lost 4 bases and J lost 3, with 9 bases in between. The germline V gene encodes CDR1 SGHVS and CDR2 FQNEAQ. This CDR3 spans 14 amino acids. CDR3 in amino acids: CASSSWDYTGELFF. The CDR3 coding sequence is TGTGCCAGCAGCTCCTGGGACTACACCGGGGAGCTGTTTTTT.

The genes are TRBV13 and TRBJ1-5; 7 nucleotides line up with TRBD1. The CDR3 loop spans 15 amino acids. Trimming removed 4 bases from V and 5 bases from J; junction bases left unmatched: 8. Per germline, CDR1 PRHDT and CDR2 FYEKMQ (reference sequence). CDR3 amino acids: CASSSRGDRHQPQHF. The CDR3 bases are TGTGCCAGCAGCTCACGCGGGGACAGACATCAGCCCCAGCATTTT. Variable domain in full (rest from reference TRBV13 and TRBJ1-5): AAGVIQSPRHLIKEKRETATLKCYPIPRHDTVYWYQQGPGQDPQFLISFYEKMQSDKGSIPDRFSAQQFSDYHSELNMSSLELGDSALYFCASSSRGDRHQPQHFGDGTRLSIL.

The chain employs TRBV3-1 (or the pseudogene TRBV3-2) and TRBJ2-3; tentative D call: TRBD1 (6 bases). Trimming left V 6 bases short and J 6 bases short, with 16 bases between. This CDR3 contains 14 residues. Germline lookup yields CDR1 LGHDT and CDR2 YNNKEL (reference sequence). CDR3 DNA sequence: TGTGCCAGCAGACTTTGGACAGTAGGGGATACGCAGTATTTT. Translated: CASRLWTVGDTQYF.

The chain combines TRBV27 with TRBJ2-7; tentatively, D is TRBD2 (5 bases). Germline assignment: CDR1 MNHEY and CDR2 SMNVEV (reference sequence). V was shortened by 2 bases and J by 0 bases, with 8 bases between the two germline ends. The CDR3 covers 14 residues. The CDR3 reads CASSLEGSSYEQYF. The CDR3 DNA sequence: TGTGCCAGCAGTTTAGAGGGAAGCTCCTACGAGCAGTACTTC.

The chain carries TRBV9 and TRBJ2-3, with D perhaps TRBD2 (5 bases). The V gene lost 6 bases and the J gene lost 0 bases, with 11 bases spanning the gap. Germline V gene sequence: CDR1 SGDLS, CDR2 YYNGEE. The CDR3 sequence is 14 residues long. This CDR3 is CASTSSGSTDTQYF. The CDR3 bases are TGTGCCAGCACTTCCAGCGGTAGCACAGATACGCAGTATTTT.

This clone is a singleton in its sample. The chain couples TRBV7-6 to TRBJ2-7; 7 bases match TRBD1. The junction had 5 bases not matched to a gene; V was cut back by 0 bases and J by 0 bases. The germline gives CDR1 SGHVS, CDR2 FNYEAQ. This CDR3 has 16 residues. The DNA of the CDR3 is TGTGCCAGCAGCTTAGCCTCACAGGGGACCTCCTACGAGCAGTACTTC. Translating gives CASSLASQGTSYEQYF.

The V call is TRBV2, the J call TRBJ2-7; 7 nucleotides agree with TRBD1. The CDR3 totals 14 residues. The germline V gene has CDR1 SNHLY and CDR2 FYNNEI. V was pared by 1 base and J by 3 bases, with 3 bases of the junction left unmatched. CDR3: CASSEGQGIYEQYF. CDR3 nucleotide sequence: TGTGCCAGCAGTGAAGGACAGGGTATCTACGAGCAGTACTTC.

The rearrangement joins TRBV6-5 to TRBJ2-2, with a tentative D call TRBD1 (5 bases). This CDR3 has 15 amino acids. V lost 2 bases and J 0 bases, leaving 7 bases between the germline ends. Germline V gene data show CDR1 as MNHEY and CDR2 as SVGAGI. This chain's CDR3 is CASSYETANTGELFF. CDR3 in DNA: TGTGCCAGCAGTTACGAGACAGCGAACACCGGGGAGCTGTTTTTT.

The rearrangement uses TRBV15 and TRBJ2-1; tentative D call: TRBD2 (7 bases). Germline V gives CDR1 LNHNV, CDR2 YYDKDF (reference sequence). V gave up 1 base and J gave up 3 bases, with 25 bases separating them. The CDR3 has 20 amino acids. CDR3 DNA: TGTGCCACCAGCAGAGTGGACCTGATTAGGGGGGGGCCGTTCTACAATGAGCAGTTCTTC. Translation: CATSRVDLIRGGPFYNEQFF. Combining the CDR3 with reference TRBV15 and TRBJ2-1 gives the whole variable domain DAMVIQNPRYQVTQFGKPVTLSCSQTLNHNVMYWYQQKSSQAPKLLFHYYDKDFNNEADTPDNFQSRRPNTSFCFLDIRSPGLGDTAMYLCATSRVDLIRGGPFYNEQFFGPGTRLTVL.

The J gene is TRBJ1-2, the V gene TRBV5-1, with TRBD1 matching 8 bases. The V gene end was trimmed by 4 bases and the J gene end by 8 bases; junction bases not matched to a gene: 13. The CDR3 length is 15 residues. Germline V gene sequence: CDR1 SGHRS, CDR2 YFSETQ. CDR3: CASSDGQGIVGGYTF. In nucleotides, the CDR3 is TGCGCCAGCAGCGATGGACAGGGAATAGTAGGGGGCTACACCTTC.

This chain joins TRBV4-1 and TRBJ2-5; 7 bases are shared with TRBD2. This CDR3 spans 17 amino acids. V trimming: 2 bases; J trimming: 1 base; junction bases outside the gene matches: 10. Germline V lookup: CDR1 MGHRA, CDR2 YSYEKL. CDR3: CASSQTDQREIQETQYF. Written as DNA, the CDR3 is TGCGCCAGCAGCCAAACTGACCAGCGGGAAATCCAAGAGACCCAGTACTTC.

V is TRBV11-3 and J is TRBJ2-7, with 9 bases identical to TRBD1. The CDR3 spans 14 residues. Germline loops: CDR1 SGHNT, CDR2 YENEEA. Losses at the gene ends were 5 bases for V and 3 bases for J; bases not matched to a gene: 5. CDR3 in amino acids: CASSPTGGIYEQYF. As DNA, the CDR3 is TGTGCCAGCAGCCCGACAGGGGGGATCTACGAGCAGTACTTC.

The rearrangement links TRBV5-1 to TRBJ1-5; D gene uncertain. V dropped 7 bases and J dropped 0 bases, with 14 bases sitting between them. The CDR3 spans 15 residues. The germline CDR1 and CDR2 sequences are SGHRS and YFSETQ. The CDR3 region is CASRDRADSNQPQHF. The DNA of the CDR3 is TGCGCCAGCCGTGATAGAGCCGATAGCAATCAGCCCCAGCATTTT.

The chain employs TRBV3-1 (or the pseudogene TRBV3-2) and TRBJ2-7; D not resolved. Trimming took off 2 bases at V and 0 bases at J, with 8 bases between the two ends. Germline values: CDR1 LGHDT, CDR2 YNNKEL (reference sequence). CDR3 length equals 14 residues. The CDR3 loop reads CASSQTMTSYEQYF. The CDR3 DNA is TGTGCCAGCAGCCAAACTATGACCTCCTACGAGCAGTACTTC.